This is a list of T cell receptor beta chains from one sample in a study of blood T cell repertoires in COVID-19. Only in-frame clones appear in the TCRdb table, and some are missing; sequencing was by immunoSEQ multiplex PCR. The table lists more than 50,000 clones, 90% to 95% of them singletons. Input material: peripheral blood. The source is a human donor in a cohort sampled during active COVID-19. Each CDR3 is given with its conserved first and last residue. Fields, in order: V gene, D gene, clone size, J gene, CDR3 protein, CDR3 DNA. D genes are given only for firm matches. Some rows have no size entry. The others give once, few or many, or a class for an expanded clone.

TRBV5-1,NA,NA,TRBJ2-4,CASNSGANIQYF,TGCGCCAGCAATAGTGGGGCTAACATTCAGTACTTC
TRBV6-2/TRBV6-3,TRBD1,NA,TRBJ2-3,CASSRASGTGPDTQYF,TGTGCCAGCAGTCGCGCATCCGGGACAGGGCCAGATACGCAGTATTTT
TRBV7-3,TRBD2,NA,TRBJ2-5,CASSLTGLVEETQYF,TGTGCCAGCAGCTTAACGGGACTAGTCGAAGAGACCCAGTACTTC
TRBV7-9,TRBD1,NA,TRBJ2-5,CASSFGQGAGETQYF,TGTGCCAGCAGCTTCGGACAGGGGGCGGGAGAGACCCAGTACTTC
TRBV19,NA,NA,TRBJ2-1,CASSFGARAGWNEQFF,TGTGCCAGTAGCTTCGGAGCGCGCGCCGGTTGGAATGAGCAGTTCTTC
TRBV6-5,NA,NA,TRBJ1-5,CASSLTGNQPQHF,TGTGCCAGCAGTCTCACTGGCAATCAGCCCCAGCATTTT
TRBV6-2/TRBV6-3,NA,NA,TRBJ2-1,CASSSGQSVGEQFF,TGTGCCAGCAGTTCTGGGCAATCAGTAGGCGAGCAGTTCTTC
TRBV24-1,NA,NA,TRBJ2-3,CATSVQGGETDTQYF,TGTGCCACCAGTGTTCAGGGGGGAGAAACAGATACGCAGTATTTT
TRBV3-1/TRBV3-2,NA,NA,TRBJ1-2,CASSLRAYGYTF,TGTGCCAGCAGCCTTAGAGCCTATGGCTACACCTTC
TRBV9,NA,NA,TRBJ1-2,CASSAQGVGYTF,TGTGCCAGCAGCGCCCAGGGCGTGGGCTACACCTTC
TRBV6-4,TRBD1,NA,TRBJ2-1,CASSRGPNNEQFF,TGTGCCAGCAGTAGGGGGCCTAACAATGAGCAGTTCTTC
TRBV5-8,NA,NA,TRBJ2-7,CASSLDGWEEGYEQYF,TGTGCCAGCAGCTTGGATGGGTGGGAGGAGGGCTACGAGCAGTACTTC
TRBV6-4,NA,once,TRBJ2-3,CASSESGPTDTQYF,TGTGCCAGCAGTGAATCAGGGCCCACAGATACGCAGTATTTT
TRBV7-2,NA,NA,TRBJ2-2,CASSSYLGELFF,TGTGCCAGCAGCTCCTATCTCGGGGAGCTGTTTTTT
TRBV7-2,NA,NA,TRBJ2-7,CASSPGHPREQYF,TGTGCCAGCTCCCCGGGACACCCTCGTGAGCAGTACTTC
TRBV19,NA,NA,TRBJ1-5,CASSMGPQPQHF,TGTGCCAGTAGTATGGGGCCTCAGCCCCAGCATTTT
TRBV6-5,TRBD1,NA,TRBJ1-4,CASSSQTGVEKLFF,TGTGCCAGCAGTTCCCAGACAGGGGTCGAAAAACTGTTTTTT
TRBV28,NA,NA,TRBJ2-7,CASTSANRETYEQYF,TGTGCCAGCACCAGCGCGAACAGGGAGACCTACGAGCAGTACTTC
TRBV30,NA,once,TRBJ1-3,CAWALGNTIYF,TGTGCCTGGGCACTTGGAAACACCATATATTTT
TRBV7-7,TRBD1,NA,TRBJ1-5,CASSPTGGNQPQHF,TGTGCTAGCAGCCCTACAGGGGGCAACCAGCCCCAGCATTTT
TRBV6-5,NA,once,TRBJ2-1,CASRTGRGPYEQFF,TGTGCCAGCCGGACGGGGCGGGGACCATATGAGCAGTTCTTC
TRBV5-1,TRBD1,NA,TRBJ2-5,CASSSTRTGSGETQYF,TGCGCCAGCAGCTCGACCCGGACAGGTTCGGGGGAGACCCAGTACTTC
TRBV4-1,NA,NA,TRBJ1-6,CASSQGGGLNSPLHF,TGCGCCAGCAGCCAAGGGGGGGGCCTTAATTCACCCCTCCACTTT
TRBV20-1,NA,NA,TRBJ1-1,CSALNTEAFF,TGCAGTGCCCTAAACACTGAAGCTTTCTTT
TRBV5-1,NA,NA,TRBJ1-1,CASSFWGDDLGAFF,TGCGCCAGCAGCTTTTGGGGGGACGACTTAGGAGCTTTCTTT
TRBV2,TRBD1,NA,TRBJ1-6,CASSATGEFSPLHF,TGTGCCAGCAGTGCTACAGGGGAATTCTCACCCCTCCACTTT
TRBV27,NA,NA,TRBJ1-1,CASSLFGGVTEAFF,TGTGCCAGCAGTTTATTTGGAGGGGTCACTGAAGCTTTCTTT
TRBV7-9,TRBD2,NA,TRBJ2-1,CASSRLAEINEQFF,TGTGCCAGCAGCCGACTAGCGGAAATCAATGAGCAGTTCTTC
TRBV25-1,TRBD1,once,TRBJ2-7,CASSVGTGGSYEQYF,TGTGCCAGCAGTGTTGGGACAGGGGGATCCTACGAGCAGTACTTC
TRBV5-6,NA,NA,TRBJ2-5,CASSFSGAEETQYF,TGTGCCAGCAGCTTCTCAGGGGCCGAAGAGACCCAGTACTTC
TRBV19,NA,NA,TRBJ1-5,CASGTKAGYSNQPQHF,TGTGCCAGTGGGACTAAGGCCGGTTATAGCAATCAGCCCCAGCATTTT
TRBV5-4,TRBD1,NA,TRBJ2-5,CASSLPGGETQYF,TGTGCCAGCAGCTTGCCAGGGGGAGAGACCCAGTACTTC
TRBV27,TRBD1,once,TRBJ1-2,CASSPSLFGTAHYGYTF,TGTGCCAGCAGTCCCAGCCTCTTCGGGACAGCTCACTATGGCTACACCTTC
TRBV15,TRBD2,NA,TRBJ2-5,CATSRDPRGGYQETQYF,TGTGCCACCAGCAGAGATCCCCGCGGGGGGTACCAAGAGACCCAGTACTTC
TRBV7-9,NA,NA,TRBJ1-3,CASSPTTLRTAGNTIYF,TGTGCCAGCAGCCCAACCACCCTGCGGACTGCGGGAAACACCATATATTTT
TRBV25-1,NA,NA,TRBJ1-3,CASSESNRGGSTIYF,TGTGCCAGCAGTGAATCCAATCGAGGGGGAAGCACCATATATTTT
TRBV28,NA,once,TRBJ2-1,CASQRSGLGEQFF,TGTGCCAGCCAGCGGAGCGGACTGGGTGAGCAGTTCTTC
TRBV19,NA,NA,TRBJ2-1,CASVSFYGSSYNEQFF,TGTGCCAGCGTCTCATTTTACGGGAGCTCCTACAATGAGCAGTTCTTC
TRBV6-1,NA,once,TRBJ2-2,CASSEASDTGELFF,TGTGCCAGCAGTGAAGCTAGTGACACCGGGGAGCTGTTTTTT
TRBV18,TRBD1,NA,TRBJ2-1,CASSRGQGGLATYNEQFF,TGTGCCAGCTCACGAGGACAGGGGGGGTTAGCGACCTACAATGAGCAGTTCTTC
TRBV27,TRBD1,few,TRBJ1-2,CASSHSTGTYGYTF,TGTGCCAGCAGTCATTCGACAGGGACGTACGGCTACACCTTC
TRBV6-5,NA,NA,TRBJ1-4,CASSYSRQATNEKLFF,TGTGCCAGCAGTTACTCCCGACAGGCAACTAATGAAAAACTGTTTTTT
TRBV11-3,NA,NA,TRBJ2-2,CASSSPTANTGELFF,TGTGCCAGCAGCAGTCCAACGGCGAACACCGGGGAGCTGTTTTTT
TRBV19,TRBD2,NA,TRBJ2-3,CASSYGLAGERDTQYF,TGTGCCAGTAGCTACGGTCTAGCGGGAGAGAGAGATACGCAGTATTTT
TRBV15,NA,NA,TRBJ2-3,CATSRGDSDTDTQYF,TGTGCCACCAGCAGAGGAGACAGCGACACAGATACGCAGTATTTT
TRBV5-1,NA,NA,TRBJ1-5,CASSLRGNQPQHF,TGCGCCAGCAGTCTCCGAGGCAATCAGCCCCAGCATTTT